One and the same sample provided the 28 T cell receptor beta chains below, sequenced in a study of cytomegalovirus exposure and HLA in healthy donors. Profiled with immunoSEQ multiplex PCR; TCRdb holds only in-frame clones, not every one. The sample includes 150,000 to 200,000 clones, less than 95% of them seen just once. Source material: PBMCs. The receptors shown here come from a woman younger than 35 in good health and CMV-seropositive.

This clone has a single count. The CDR3: CASSLGLAGSYNEQFF. CDR3 coding DNA: TGCGCCAGCAGCTTGGGACTAGCGGGATCCTACAATGAGCAGTTCTTC. The rearrangement links TRBV5-1 to TRBJ2-1; 11 nucleotides match TRBD2. Germline CDR1 and CDR2: SGHRS and YFSETQ. Trimming took 0 bases from V and 1 from J; bases not matched to a gene: 0. This CDR3 region has 16 residues.

The CDR3 is CASSLGQSSYEQYF. The CDR3 DNA reads TGCGCCAGCAGCCTGGGACAGAGCTCCTACGAGCAGTACTTC. The chain has TRBV4-1 and TRBJ2-7; 7 positions match TRBD1. CDR1 MGHRA and CDR2 YSYEKL come from the germline V gene. Trimming took 4 bases from V and 0 from J; bases not matched to a gene: 3. The CDR3 contains 14 residues.

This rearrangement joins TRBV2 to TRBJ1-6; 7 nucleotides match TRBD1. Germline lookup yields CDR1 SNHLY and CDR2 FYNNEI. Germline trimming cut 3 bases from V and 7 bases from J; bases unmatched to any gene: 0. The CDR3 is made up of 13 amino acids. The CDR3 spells CASSDRGNSPLHF. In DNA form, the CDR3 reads TGTGCCAGCAGTGACAGGGGGAATTCACCCCTCCACTTT.

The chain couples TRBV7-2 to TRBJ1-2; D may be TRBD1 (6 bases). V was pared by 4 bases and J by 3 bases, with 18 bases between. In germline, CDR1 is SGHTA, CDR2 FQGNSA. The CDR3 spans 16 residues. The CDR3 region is CASSSSGGADYYGYTF. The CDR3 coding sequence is TGTGCCAGCAGCTCCAGTGGGGGGGCCGACTACTATGGCTACACCTTC.

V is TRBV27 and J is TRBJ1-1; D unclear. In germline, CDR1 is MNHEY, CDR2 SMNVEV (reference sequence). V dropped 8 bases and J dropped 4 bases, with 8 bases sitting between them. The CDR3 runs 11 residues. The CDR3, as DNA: TGTGCCAGCCTGGGGAGCACTGAAGCTTTCTTT. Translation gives CASLGSTEAFF.

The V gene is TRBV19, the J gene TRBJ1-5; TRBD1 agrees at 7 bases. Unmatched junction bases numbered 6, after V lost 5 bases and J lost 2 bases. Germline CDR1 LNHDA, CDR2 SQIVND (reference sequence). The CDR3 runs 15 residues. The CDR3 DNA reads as TGTGCCAGTAGTGTCAGCGACAGGGGCAATCAGCCCCAGCATTTT. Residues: CASSVSDRGNQPQHF.

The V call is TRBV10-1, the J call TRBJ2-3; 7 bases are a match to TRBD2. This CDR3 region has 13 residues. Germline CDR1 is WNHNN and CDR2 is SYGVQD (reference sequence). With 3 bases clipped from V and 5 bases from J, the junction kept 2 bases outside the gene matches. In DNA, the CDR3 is TGCGCCAGCAGTGAAATAGCGGGAGATACGCAGTATTTT. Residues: CASSEIAGDTQYF.

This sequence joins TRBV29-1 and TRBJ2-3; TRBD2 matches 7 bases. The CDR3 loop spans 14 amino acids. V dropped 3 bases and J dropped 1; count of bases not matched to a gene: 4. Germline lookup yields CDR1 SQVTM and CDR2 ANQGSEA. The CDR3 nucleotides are TGCAGCGTTGACTCTAGCGGAGGCACAGATACGCAGTATTTT. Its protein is CSVDSSGGTDTQYF.

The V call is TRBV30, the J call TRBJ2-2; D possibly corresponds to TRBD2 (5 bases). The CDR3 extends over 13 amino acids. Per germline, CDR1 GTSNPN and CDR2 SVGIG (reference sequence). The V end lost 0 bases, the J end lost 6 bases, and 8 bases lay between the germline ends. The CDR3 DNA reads TGTGCCTGGAGTGTTGCCGGGGCCGGGGAGCTGTTTTTT. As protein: CAWSVAGAGELFF.

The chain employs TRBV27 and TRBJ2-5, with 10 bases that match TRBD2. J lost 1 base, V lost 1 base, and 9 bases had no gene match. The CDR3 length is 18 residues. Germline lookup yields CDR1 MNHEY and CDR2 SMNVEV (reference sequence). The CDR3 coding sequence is TGTGCCAGCAGTTTATTGGCTAGCGGGGGTGTATTCCAAGAGACCCAGTACTTC. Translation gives CASSLLASGGVFQETQYF.

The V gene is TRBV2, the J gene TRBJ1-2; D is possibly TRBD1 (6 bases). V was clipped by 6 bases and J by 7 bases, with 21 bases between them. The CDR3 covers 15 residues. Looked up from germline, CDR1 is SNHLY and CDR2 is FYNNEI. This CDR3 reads CASRLGDGGLGGYTF. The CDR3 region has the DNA TGTGCCAGCAGGTTGGGCGACGGGGGGCTCGGTGGCTACACCTTC.

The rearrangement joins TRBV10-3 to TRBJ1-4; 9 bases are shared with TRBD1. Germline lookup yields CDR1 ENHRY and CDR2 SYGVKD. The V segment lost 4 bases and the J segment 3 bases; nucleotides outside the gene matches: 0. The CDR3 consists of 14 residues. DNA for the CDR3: TGTGCCATCAGTGGGACAGGGGCTAATGAAAAACTGTTTTTT. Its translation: CAISGTGANEKLFF.

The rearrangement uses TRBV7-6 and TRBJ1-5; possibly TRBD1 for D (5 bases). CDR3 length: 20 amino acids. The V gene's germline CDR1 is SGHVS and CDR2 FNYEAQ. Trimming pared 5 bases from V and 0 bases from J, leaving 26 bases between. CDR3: CASSDHRAQATSHSNQPQHF. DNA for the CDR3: TGTGCCAGCAGCGACCATAGGGCACAGGCAACGTCCCATAGCAATCAGCCCCAGCATTTT.

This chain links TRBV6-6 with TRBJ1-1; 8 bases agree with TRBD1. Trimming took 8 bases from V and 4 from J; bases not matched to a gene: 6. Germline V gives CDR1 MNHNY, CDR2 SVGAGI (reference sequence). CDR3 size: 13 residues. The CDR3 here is CASLGQGSTEAFF. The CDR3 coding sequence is TGTGCCAGCTTAGGACAGGGTAGCACTGAAGCTTTCTTT.

The CDR3 DNA reads as TGTGCCAGCAGCCGCATGAGGGGACAGGGAAACTATGGCTACACCTTC. Translation gives CASSRMRGQGNYGYTF. V usage is TRBV5-4 and J usage is TRBJ1-2; TRBD1 aligns across 9 bases. Germline CDR1 SGHNT, CDR2 YYREEE (reference sequence). The trim removed 4 bases at V and 2 bases at J, leaving 9 bases unmatched. The CDR3 loop spans 16 amino acids.

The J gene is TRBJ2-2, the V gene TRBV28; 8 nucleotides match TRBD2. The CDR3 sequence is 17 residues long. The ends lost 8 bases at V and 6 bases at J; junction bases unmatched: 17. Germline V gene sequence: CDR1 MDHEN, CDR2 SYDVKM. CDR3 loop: CASGLVVAGRTAGELFF. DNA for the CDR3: TGTGCCAGCGGACTAGTCGTAGCGGGACGAACCGCCGGGGAGCTGTTTTTT.

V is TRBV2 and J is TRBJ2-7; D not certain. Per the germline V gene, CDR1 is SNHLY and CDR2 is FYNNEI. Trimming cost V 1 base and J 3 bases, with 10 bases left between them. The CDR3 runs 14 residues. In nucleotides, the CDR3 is TGTGCCAGCAGTGAAGGGGTCAGAGGCTACGAGCAGTACTTC. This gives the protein CASSEGVRGYEQYF.

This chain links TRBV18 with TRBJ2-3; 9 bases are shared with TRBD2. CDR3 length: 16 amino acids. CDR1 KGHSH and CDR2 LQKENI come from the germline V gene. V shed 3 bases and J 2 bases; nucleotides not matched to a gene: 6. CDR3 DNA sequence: TGTGCCAGCTCACCTCTTCCTAGCGGGGACACAGATACGCAGTATTTT. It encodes CASSPLPSGDTDTQYF.

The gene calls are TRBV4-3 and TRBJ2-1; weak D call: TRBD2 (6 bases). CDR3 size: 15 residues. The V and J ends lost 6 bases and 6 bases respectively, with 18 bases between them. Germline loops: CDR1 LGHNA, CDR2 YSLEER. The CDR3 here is CASSYRAGTFNEQFF. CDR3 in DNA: TGCGCCAGCAGTTATAGGGCGGGGACTTTCAATGAGCAGTTCTTC.

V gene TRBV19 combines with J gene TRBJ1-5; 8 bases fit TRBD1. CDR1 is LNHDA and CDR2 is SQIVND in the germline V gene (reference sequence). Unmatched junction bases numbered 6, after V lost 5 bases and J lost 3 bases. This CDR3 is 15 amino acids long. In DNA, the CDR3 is TGTGCCAGTAGTCCCGGGACAGGCAACAATCAGCCCCAGCATTTT. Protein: CASSPGTGNNQPQHF.

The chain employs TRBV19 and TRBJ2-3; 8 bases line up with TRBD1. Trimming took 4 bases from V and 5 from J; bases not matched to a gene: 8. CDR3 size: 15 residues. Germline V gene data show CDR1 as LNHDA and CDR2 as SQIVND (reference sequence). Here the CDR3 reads CASSKGTGPGDTQYF. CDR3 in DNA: TGTGCCAGTAGTAAGGGGACAGGCCCAGGAGATACGCAGTATTTT.

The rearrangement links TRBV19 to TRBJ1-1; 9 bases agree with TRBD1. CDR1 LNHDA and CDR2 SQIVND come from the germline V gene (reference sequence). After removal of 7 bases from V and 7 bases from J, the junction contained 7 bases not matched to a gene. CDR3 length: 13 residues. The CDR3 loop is CASILQGAHEAFF. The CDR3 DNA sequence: TGTGCCAGTATCTTACAGGGGGCCCATGAAGCTTTCTTT.

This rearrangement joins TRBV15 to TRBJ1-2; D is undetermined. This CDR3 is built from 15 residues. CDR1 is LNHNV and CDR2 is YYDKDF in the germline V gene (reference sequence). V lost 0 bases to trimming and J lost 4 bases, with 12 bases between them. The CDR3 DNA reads TGTGCCACCAGCAGAGAAGAGGGTGAGGGCTATGGCTACACCTTC. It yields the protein CATSREEGEGYGYTF. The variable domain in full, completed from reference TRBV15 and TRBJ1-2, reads DAMVIQNPRYQVTQFGKPVTLSCSQTLNHNVMYWYQQKSSQAPKLLFHYYDKDFNNEADTPDNFQSRRPNTSFCFLDIRSPGLGDTAMYLCATSREEGEGYGYTFGSGTRLTVV.

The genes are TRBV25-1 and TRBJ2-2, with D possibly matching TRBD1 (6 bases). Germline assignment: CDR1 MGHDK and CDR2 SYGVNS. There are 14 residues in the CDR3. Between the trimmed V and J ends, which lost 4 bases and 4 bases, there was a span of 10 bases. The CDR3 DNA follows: TGTGCCAGCAGTGGCACAGGGTTCACCGGGGAGCTGTTTTTT. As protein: CASSGTGFTGELFF.

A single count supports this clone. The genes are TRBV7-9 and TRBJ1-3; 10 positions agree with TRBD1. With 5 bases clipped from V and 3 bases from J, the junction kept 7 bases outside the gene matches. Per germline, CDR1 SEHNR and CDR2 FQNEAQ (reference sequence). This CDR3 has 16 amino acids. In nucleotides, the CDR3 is TGTGCCAGCAGCCGCCGCGGACAGGGGGTTGGAAACACCATATATTTT. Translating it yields CASSRRGQGVGNTIYF.

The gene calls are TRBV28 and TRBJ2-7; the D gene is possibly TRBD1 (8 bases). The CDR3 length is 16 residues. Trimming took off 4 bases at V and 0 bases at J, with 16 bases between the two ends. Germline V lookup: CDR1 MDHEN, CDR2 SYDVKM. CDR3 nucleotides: TGTGCCAGCAGTTCCCAACAGGGGGGGTCCTCCTACGAGCAGTACTTC. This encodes CASSSQQGGSSYEQYF.

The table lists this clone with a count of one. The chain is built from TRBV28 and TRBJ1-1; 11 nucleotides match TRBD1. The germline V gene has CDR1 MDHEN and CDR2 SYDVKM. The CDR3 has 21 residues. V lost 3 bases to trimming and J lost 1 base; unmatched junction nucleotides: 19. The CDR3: CASSFPSDRGRKEAWNTEAFF. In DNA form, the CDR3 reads TGTGCCAGCAGTTTCCCTTCGGACAGGGGGCGAAAGGAAGCTTGGAACACTGAAGCTTTCTTT.

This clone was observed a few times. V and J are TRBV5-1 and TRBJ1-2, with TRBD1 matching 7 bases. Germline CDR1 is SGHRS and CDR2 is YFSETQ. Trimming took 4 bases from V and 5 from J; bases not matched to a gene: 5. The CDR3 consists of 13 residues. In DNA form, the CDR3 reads TGCGCCAGCAGCGAGGGACAGTCGTATGGCTACACCTTC. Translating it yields CASSEGQSYGYTF.